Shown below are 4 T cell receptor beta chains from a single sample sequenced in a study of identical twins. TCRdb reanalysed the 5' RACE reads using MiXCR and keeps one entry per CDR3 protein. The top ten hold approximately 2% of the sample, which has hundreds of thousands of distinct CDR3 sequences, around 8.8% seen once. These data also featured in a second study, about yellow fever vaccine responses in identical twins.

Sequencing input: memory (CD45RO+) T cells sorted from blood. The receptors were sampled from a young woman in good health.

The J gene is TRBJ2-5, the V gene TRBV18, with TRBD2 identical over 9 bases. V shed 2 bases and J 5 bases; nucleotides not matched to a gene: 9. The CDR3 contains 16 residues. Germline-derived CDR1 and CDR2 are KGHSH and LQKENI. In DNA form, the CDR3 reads TGTGCCAGCTCACCAGACCTAGCGGGAAGGAGGGAGACCCAGTACTTC. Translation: CASSPDLAGRRETQYF. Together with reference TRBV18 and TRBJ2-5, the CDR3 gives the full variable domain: NAGVMQNPRHLVRRRGQEARLRCSPMKGHSHVYWYRQLPEEGLKFMVYLQKENIIDESGMPKERFSAEFPKEGPSILRIQQVVRGDSAAYFCASSPDLAGRRETQYFGPGTRLLVL.

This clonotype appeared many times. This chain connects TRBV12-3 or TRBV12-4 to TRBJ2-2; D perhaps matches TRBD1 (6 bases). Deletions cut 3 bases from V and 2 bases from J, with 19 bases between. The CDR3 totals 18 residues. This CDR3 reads CASSFGDRSGHNTGELFF. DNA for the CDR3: TGTGCCAGCAGTTTCGGTGACCGGTCGGGACACAACACCGGGGAGCTGTTTTTT.

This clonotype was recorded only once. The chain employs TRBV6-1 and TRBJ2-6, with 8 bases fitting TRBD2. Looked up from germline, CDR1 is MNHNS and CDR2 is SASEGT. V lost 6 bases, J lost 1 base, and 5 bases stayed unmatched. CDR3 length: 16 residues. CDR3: CASRPRGGSGANVLTF. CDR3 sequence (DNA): TGTGCCAGCAGACCACGGGGGGGGTCTGGGGCCAACGTCCTGACTTTC.

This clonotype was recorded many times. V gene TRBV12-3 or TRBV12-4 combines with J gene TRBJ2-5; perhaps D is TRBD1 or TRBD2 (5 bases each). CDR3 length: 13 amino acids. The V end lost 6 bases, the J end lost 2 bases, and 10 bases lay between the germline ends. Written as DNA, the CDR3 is TGTGCCAGCAGACCGGGGCCACAAGAGACCCAGTACTTC. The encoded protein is CASRPGPQETQYF.